These 25 T cell receptor beta chains came from one sample sequenced in a study of Ad26.COV2.S vaccination and SARS-CoV-2 variants. TCRdb's copy holds only in-frame clones and misses some; the assay was immunoSEQ multiplex PCR. The sample includes roughly 700,000 clones, about 90% of them seen just once. The treatment denotes: about 20 received Ad26.COV2.S at low or high dose, single or two shots; about 5 received placebo; per-sample allocation not given. Day 63 after the first injection of vaccine or placebo was the sampling time. The source was peripheral blood, collected in a trial of Ad26.COV2.S vaccine versus placebo. The origin of the receptors is a person aged 18-65 years who received the Ad26.COV2.S COVID-19 vaccine or a placebo.

J is TRBJ1-4 and V is TRBV2; D not resolved. Trimming removed 6 bases at V and 8 bases at J, with 16 bases between. CDR3 length equals 14 residues. Germline lookup yields CDR1 SNHLY and CDR2 FYNNEI. CDR3 in DNA: TGTGCCAGCAGCCCCCACACCCCTGGGGAAAAACTGTTTTTT. Amino acid sequence: CASSPHTPGEKLFF.

This clone has only one observation. This chain joins TRBV6-4 and TRBJ1-2; D is uncertain. V lost 5 bases and J 0 bases, leaving 7 bases between the germline ends. Germline V gives CDR1 MRHNA, CDR2 SNTAGT. This CDR3 is 13 amino acids long. CDR3 coding DNA: TGTGCCAGCAGTCTAACCCCTAACTATGGCTACACCTTC. This encodes CASSLTPNYGYTF.

The chain has TRBV6-5 and TRBJ2-7; the match to TRBD1 covers 9 bases. The length of the CDR3 is 15 residues. CDR1 is MNHEY, CDR2 SVGAGI, per germline. The V and J ends lost 6 bases and 2 bases, in that order; junction bases with no gene match: 8. CDR3 amino acids: CASRPRGTGTYEQYF. The CDR3 DNA reads as TGTGCCAGCAGACCTAGAGGGACAGGGACCTACGAGCAGTACTTC.

The chain employs TRBV19 and TRBJ1-5; D is possibly TRBD1 (5 bases). CDR3 size: 14 residues. From germline, CDR1 is LNHDA and CDR2 SQIVND (reference sequence). Trimming pared 8 bases from V and 3 bases from J, leaving 14 bases between. The CDR3 here is CASLGGEDNQPQHF. The CDR3 nucleotides read TGTGCCAGTCTGGGGGGAGAGGACAATCAGCCCCAGCATTTT.

This sequence joins TRBV5-5 and TRBJ2-7; 10 positions match TRBD1. The CDR3 loop spans 14 amino acids. Per the germline V gene, CDR1 is SGHKS and CDR2 is YYEKEE (reference sequence). V was clipped by 4 bases and J by 7 bases; unmatched bases: 8. CDR3 sequence: CASSPGTGAREQYF. CDR3 sequence (DNA): TGTGCCAGCAGCCCCGGGACAGGGGCTAGGGAGCAGTACTTC. The variable domain in full, with the rest retrieved from reference TRBV5-5 and TRBJ2-7, is DAGVTQSPTHLIKTRGQQVTLRCSPISGHKSVSWYQQVLGQGPQFIFQYYEKEERGRGNFPDRFSARQFPNYSSELNVNALLLGDSALYLCASSPGTGAREQYFGPGTRLTVT.

The chain has TRBV30 and TRBJ1-4; D remains ambiguous. V was trimmed by 7 bases and J by 7 bases, leaving 7 bases between them. CDR1 and CDR2 from the germline V gene are GTSNPN and SVGIG (reference sequence). The CDR3 sequence is 10 residues long. CDR3 residues: CALGGEKLFF. The CDR3 DNA follows: TGTGCCTTGGGAGGTGAAAAACTGTTTTTT.

The chain employs TRBV4-3 and TRBJ2-1; TRBD2 aligns across 7 bases. The CDR3 has 18 residues. V dropped 0 bases and J dropped 7; count of bases not matched to a gene: 15. From germline, CDR1 is LGHNA and CDR2 YSLEER. DNA for the CDR3: TGCGCCAGCAGCCAAGACCCCCCGACCTTATGGGGGGGTAATGAGCAGTTCTTC. Translated: CASSQDPPTLWGGNEQFF.

This clone was detected once. The chain combines TRBV10-1 with TRBJ1-1; TRBD1 aligns across 10 bases. Germline lookup yields CDR1 WNHNN and CDR2 SYGVQD (reference sequence). This CDR3 spans 14 amino acids. V was pared by 6 bases and J by 6 bases, with 7 bases of the junction left unmatched. DNA for the CDR3: TGCGCCAGCAGATCGGGACAGGGGACTGCTGAAGCTTTCTTT. Its translation is CASRSGQGTAEAFF.

The genes are TRBV3-1 (or the pseudogene TRBV3-2) and TRBJ2-3; D is perhaps TRBD2 (5 bases). Trimming removed 4 bases from V and 6 bases from J, with 14 bases in between. Germline assignment: CDR1 LGHDT and CDR2 YNNKEL (reference sequence). The CDR3 is made up of 14 amino acids. The CDR3 loop is CASSLPGITDTQYF. The DNA of the CDR3 is TGTGCCAGCAGCCTTCCCGGGATCACCGATACGCAGTATTTT.

The CDR3 loop is CASSPSGPDTQYF. The CDR3 nucleotides read TGTGCCAGCAGCCCAAGTGGCCCAGATACGCAGTATTTT. The chain recombines TRBV7-8 with TRBJ2-3; D remains unclear. There are 13 residues in the CDR3. CDR1 SGHVS and CDR2 FQNEAQ come from the germline V gene. The germline V and J ends were trimmed by 5 bases and 4 bases, with 10 bases remaining between them.

The rearrangement uses TRBV15 and TRBJ1-5; no firm D call. Germline V gives CDR1 LNHNV, CDR2 YYDKDF (reference sequence). This CDR3 is built from 12 residues. V was clipped by 6 bases and J by 7 bases, with 10 bases between them. CDR3 amino acids: CATSFTTQPQHF. The DNA of the CDR3 is TGTGCCACCAGTTTCACTACCCAGCCCCAGCATTTT.

The chain uses TRBV7-8 and TRBJ2-5, with 11 bases that match TRBD2. With V trimmed by 4 bases and J by 5 bases, 12 bases remained unmatched. CDR1 and CDR2 from the germline V gene are SGHVS and FQNEAQ. The CDR3 extends over 17 amino acids. Here the CDR3 reads CASSSRASGGFRETQYF. The CDR3 nucleotides read TGTGCCAGCAGCTCCAGAGCTAGCGGGGGGTTTAGGGAGACCCAGTACTTC.

The chain links TRBV4-2 to TRBJ2-7; maybe TRBD1 (5 bases). V gave up 0 bases and J gave up 6 bases, with 9 bases separating them. Germline CDR1 reads LGHNA; CDR2 reads YNFKEQ. The CDR3 has 13 amino acids. Here the CDR3 DNA reads TGTGCCAGCAGCCAAGACCGCCAGGGCGAGCAGTACTTC. Its translation is CASSQDRQGEQYF.

This clone was seen a few times. This chain links TRBV25-1 with TRBJ1-2; D may be TRBD1 (5 bases). This CDR3 contains 15 residues. Deletions cut 5 bases from V and 2 bases from J, with 15 bases between. The germline CDR1 and CDR2 sequences are MGHDK and SYGVNS. The CDR3 region has the DNA TGTGCCAGCAGTTTACTTGGAGGGGACAACTATGGCTACACCTTC. Its translation: CASSLLGGDNYGYTF.

The chain combines TRBV11-3 with TRBJ2-1; D possibly corresponds to TRBD1 (6 bases). CDR3 length: 13 amino acids. The V gene lost 1 base and the J gene lost 7 bases, with 8 bases spanning the gap. Germline-derived CDR1 and CDR2 are SGHNT and YENEEA. The CDR3 DNA follows: TGTGCCAGCAGCTTAGTTACAGGGAATGAGCAGTTCTTC. Translated: CASSLVTGNEQFF.

The DNA for the CDR3 is TGTGCCACCAGCAGAGATCGGGATGGCCGAGAGACCCAGTACTTC. Translating it yields CATSRDRDGRETQYF. The genes are TRBV15 and TRBJ2-5; TRBD2 is a possible D gene (5 bases). CDR3 size: 15 residues. Trimming took off 0 bases at V and 4 bases at J, with 12 bases between the two ends. The germline V gene encodes CDR1 LNHNV and CDR2 YYDKDF (reference sequence). The complete variable domain, with remaining parts taken from reference TRBV15 and TRBJ2-5, reads DAMVIQNPRYQVTQFGKPVTLSCSQTLNHNVMYWYQQKSSQAPKLLFHYYDKDFNNEADTPDNFQSRRPNTSFCFLDIRSPGLGDTAMYLCATSRDRDGRETQYFGPGTRLLVL.

A single count supports this clone. V usage is TRBV3-1 (or the pseudogene TRBV3-2) and J usage is TRBJ2-4; D unresolved. CDR1 is LGHDT, CDR2 YNNKEL, per germline (reference sequence). The CDR3 loop spans 13 amino acids. V lost 3 bases and J 3 bases, leaving 6 bases between the germline ends. CDR3 coding DNA: TGTGCCAGCAGCCAGACGGTCAAAAACATTCAGTACTTC. The encoded protein is CASSQTVKNIQYF.

The V call is TRBV7-2, the J call TRBJ2-1; the D gene could be TRBD1 or TRBD2 (5 bases each). There are 14 residues in the CDR3. Germline V gene sequence: CDR1 SGHTA, CDR2 FQGNSA. Between the trimmed V and J ends, which lost 4 bases and 9 bases, there was a span of 16 bases. This chain's CDR3 is CASSYAPDSGEQFF. CDR3 DNA sequence: TGTGCCAGCAGCTATGCCCCAGACAGCGGTGAGCAGTTCTTC.

CDR3 DNA sequence: TGCGCCAGCAGTGAGTCTTTCGGGAACAATGAGCAGTTCTTC. Translation gives CASSESFGNNEQFF. The genes are TRBV10-1 and TRBJ2-1, with D tentatively TRBD2 (5 bases). Trimming stripped 0 bases from V and 5 bases from J, with 8 bases between. The CDR3 contains 14 residues. Germline CDR1 and CDR2: WNHNN and SYGVQD (reference sequence).

V is TRBV6-2 or TRBV6-3 and J is TRBJ2-3; TRBD2 might be the D (6 bases). V was cut by 5 bases and J by 6 bases, with 9 bases left in between. Germline CDR1 is MNHEY and CDR2 is SVGEGT. This CDR3 region has 12 residues. The CDR3, as DNA: TGTGCCAGCAGTAGGGACTTGGATACGCAGTATTTT. It is translated as CASSRDLDTQYF.

This clone has only one observation. The rearrangement joins TRBV2 to TRBJ2-3; D not certain. CDR1 SNHLY and CDR2 FYNNEI come from the germline V gene. The length of the CDR3 is 13 residues. V lost 4 bases and J 0 bases, leaving 5 bases between the germline ends. The CDR3 DNA follows: TGTGCCAGCAGTGGACCGAGCACAGATACGCAGTATTTT. Protein: CASSGPSTDTQYF.

The CDR3 DNA follows: TGTGCCAGCGGCAGGGACAGGGGGGCTGGCTACACCTTC. It translates to CASGRDRGAGYTF. The chain uses TRBV18 and TRBJ1-2, with 11 positions matching TRBD1. CDR1 and CDR2 from the germline V gene are KGHSH and LQKENI. The CDR3 spans 13 residues. V lost 8 bases to trimming and J lost 7 bases; unmatched junction nucleotides: 6.

The chain employs TRBV9 and TRBJ1-2; no definite D call. Germline CDR1 SGDLS, CDR2 YYNGEE. The CDR3 covers 13 residues. Trimming removed 0 bases at V and 4 bases at J, with 7 bases between. CDR3 sequence (DNA): TGTGCCAGCAGCGTAGTTCTGGGCTATGGCTACACCTTC. As protein: CASSVVLGYGYTF.

The V gene is TRBV5-1, the J gene TRBJ1-2; D is unresolved. The V and J ends lost 6 bases and 7 bases respectively, with 16 bases between them. Per the germline V gene, CDR1 is SGHRS and CDR2 is YFSETQ. CDR3 length: 13 residues. The CDR3 is CASTVGGVGGYTF. The CDR3 DNA follows: TGCGCCAGCACCGTAGGTGGGGTAGGTGGCTACACCTTC.

The V and J genes are TRBV2 and TRBJ2-1; TRBD2 agrees at 13 bases. The V gene end was trimmed by 7 bases and the J gene end by 15 bases; junction bases not matched to a gene: 9. CDR3 length: 13 amino acids. CDR1 and CDR2 (germline): SNHLY, FYNNEI. This CDR3 is CASTLAGGGRLFF. CDR3 coding DNA: TGTGCCAGCACACTAGCGGGAGGGGGAAGGTTGTTCTTC.